Below are 19 T cell receptor beta chains sequenced from a single sample in a study of T-cell reconstitution after alpha-beta-depleted transplantation in children. Unique molecular identifiers were incorporated into the prepared TCRbeta library. TCRdb re-called the PCR reads with MiXCR, one entry per CDR3 protein. Of roughly 570,000 distinct CDR3 sequences listed, 27% are singletons. Sequencing was performed on PBMCs, taken before TCRalphabeta/CD19-depleted stem cell transplant. These receptors originate from a boy in the first two years of life with Wiskott-Aldrich syndrome, due to receive a stem cell transplant.

The chain joins TRBV6-5 to TRBJ2-2; D might be TRBD2 (6 bases). Germline-derived CDR1 and CDR2 are MNHEY and SVGAGI. CDR3 size: 16 residues. V lost 0 bases to trimming and J lost 6 bases, with 14 bases between them. CDR3 sequence: CASSYSSGGAAGELFF. The CDR3 DNA reads as TGTGCCAGCAGTTACTCAAGCGGAGGGGCGGCCGGGGAGCTGTTTTTT.

This clonotype turned up a few times. The chain is built from TRBV27 and TRBJ2-2; no definite D call. This CDR3 has 14 residues. Germline V lookup: CDR1 MNHEY, CDR2 SMNVEV (reference sequence). Trimming took 3 bases from V and 7 from J, leaving 12 bases between them. In nucleotides, the CDR3 is TGTGCCAGCAGTTTTGATAGGGCTAACGGGGAGCTGTTTTTT. Translated: CASSFDRANGELFF.

The chain is built from TRBV27 and TRBJ2-3; D is unclear. V lost 2 bases, J lost 4 bases, and 16 bases lay in between. The germline CDR1 and CDR2 sequences are MNHEY and SMNVEV (reference sequence). The CDR3 loop spans 16 amino acids. The CDR3 region is CASSLVGSTQADTQYF. CDR3 nucleotides: TGTGCCAGCAGTTTAGTAGGGTCGACACAAGCAGATACGCAGTATTTT.

V usage is TRBV12-3 or TRBV12-4 and J usage is TRBJ2-1, with TRBD2 matching 10 bases. The junction had 4 bases not matched to a gene; V was cut back by 3 bases and J by 5 bases. The CDR3 covers 15 residues. This CDR3 is CASSLGLAYHNEQFF. The CDR3 DNA sequence: TGTGCCAGCAGTTTGGGACTAGCGTACCACAATGAGCAGTTCTTC.

The chain couples TRBV27 to TRBJ2-7; D not resolved. The CDR3 covers 15 residues. CDR1 is MNHEY, CDR2 SMNVEV, per germline (reference sequence). Deletions cut 2 bases from V and 3 bases from J, with 14 bases between. This CDR3 is CASSLRAVKFYEQYF. CDR3 coding DNA: TGTGCCAGCAGTTTAAGGGCAGTAAAGTTCTACGAGCAGTACTTC.

This clonotype was counted only a few times. The J gene is TRBJ1-1, the V gene TRBV20-1; TRBD1 matches 7 bases. Per germline, CDR1 DFQATT and CDR2 SNEGSKA (reference sequence). There are 13 residues in the CDR3. J lost 4 bases, V lost 1 base, and 3 bases had no gene match. CDR3 DNA sequence: TGCAGTGCTAGAGTGGCAGGGGGCACTGAAGCTTTCTTT. The encoded protein is CSARVAGGTEAFF.

The chain carries TRBV5-6 and TRBJ1-5, with 8 bases identical to TRBD1. V trimming: 1 base; J trimming: 6 bases; junction bases outside the gene matches: 9. The CDR3 has 16 residues. The V gene's germline CDR1 is SGHDT and CDR2 YYEEEE. The CDR3 here is CASSLFGQGASQPQHF. For the CDR3, the DNA is TGTGCCAGCAGCTTGTTTGGTCAGGGGGCTAGTCAGCCCCAGCATTTT.

The chain joins TRBV7-2 to TRBJ1-1, with no clear D. Germline lookup yields CDR1 SGHTA and CDR2 FQGNSA. V shed 5 bases and J shed 1 base, with 8 bases lying between them. CDR3 length equals 13 residues. The CDR3 reads CASSPKGNTEAFF. The CDR3 bases are TGTGCCAGCAGCCCAAAGGGGAACACTGAAGCTTTCTTT.

This chain uses TRBV20-1 with TRBJ2-1; 8 nucleotides agree with TRBD1. Germline CDR1 is DFQATT and CDR2 is SNEGSKA (reference sequence). The CDR3 runs 14 residues. The junction had 9 bases not matched to a gene; V was cut back by 4 bases and J by 7 bases. The CDR3 DNA sequence: TGCAGTGCTAATGCCCGGGACAGGTCGAATGAGCAGTTCTTC. Amino acids: CSANARDRSNEQFF.

The gene calls are TRBV3-1 and TRBJ2-7; TRBD2 agrees at 8 bases. The V gene end was trimmed by 1 base and the J gene end by 3 bases; junction bases not matched to a gene: 5. Germline CDR1 reads LGHDT; CDR2 reads YNNKEL (reference sequence). The CDR3 is made up of 15 amino acids. The CDR3 region has the DNA TGTGCCAGCAGCCAAGCGGGAGGGCCGTACTACGAGCAGTACTTC. It specifies CASSQAGGPYYEQYF.

The CDR3 DNA sequence: TGCAGCGTCCTGACGCGGGACGGATATGAAAAACTGTTTTTT. This sequence encodes CSVLTRDGYEKLFF. The rearrangement links TRBV29-1 to TRBJ1-4, with D possibly being TRBD1 (5 bases). In germline, CDR1 is SQVTM, CDR2 ANQGSEA. Trimming left V 6 bases short and J 6 bases short, with 17 bases between. The CDR3 length is 14 residues.

This chain joins TRBV11-1 and TRBJ2-3; 10 positions match TRBD2. The CDR3 has 15 amino acids. The germline V gene encodes CDR1 SGHAT and CDR2 FQDESV (reference sequence). V gave up 2 bases and J gave up 8 bases; unmatched junction bases: 7. This CDR3 is CASSLYRTSGTTQYF. The DNA for the CDR3 is TGTGCCAGCAGCTTATATCGGACTAGCGGTACTACGCAGTATTTT. Full variable domain (remainder filled in from reference TRBV11-1 and TRBJ2-3): EAEVAQSPRYKITEKSQAVAFWCDPISGHATLYWYRQILGQGPELLVQFQDESVVDDSQLPKDRFSAERLKGVDSTLKIQPAELGDSAMYLCASSLYRTSGTTQYFGPGTRLTVL.

The V and J genes are TRBV10-3 and TRBJ2-2, with 8 bases lining up with TRBD1. Germline V gene sequence: CDR1 ENHRY, CDR2 SYGVKD. The CDR3 runs to 14 residues. The V gene end was trimmed by 7 bases and the J gene end by 7 bases; junction bases not matched to a gene: 8. CDR3 sequence reads: CAITRTGTNGELFF. The CDR3 DNA sequence: TGTGCCATCACCCGGACAGGGACGAACGGGGAGCTGTTTTTT.

This clonotype occurred a few times. The V gene is TRBV5-1, the J gene TRBJ1-5, with a weak D call TRBD1 (6 bases). There are 14 residues in the CDR3. The V gene's germline CDR1 is SGHRS and CDR2 YFSETQ. The V gene lost 0 bases and the J gene lost 7 bases, with 11 bases spanning the gap. CDR3 region: CASSLEQGRQPQHF. The CDR3 nucleotides read TGCGCCAGCAGCTTGGAACAGGGTCGGCAGCCCCAGCATTTT.

The genes are TRBV10-3 and TRBJ2-1; possible D gene TRBD2, 6 bases. V lost 8 bases to trimming and J lost 9 bases, with 14 bases between them. This CDR3 is built from 12 residues. Per the germline V gene, CDR1 is ENHRY and CDR2 is SYGVKD. CDR3 region: CAIAWAGSEQFF. CDR3 bases: TGTGCCATCGCCTGGGCGGGATCTGAGCAGTTCTTC.

The chain uses TRBV5-1 and TRBJ2-1, with unresolved D. CDR1 is SGHRS, CDR2 YFSETQ, per germline. CDR3 length: 14 residues. The V gene lost 0 bases and the J gene lost 7 bases, with 11 bases spanning the gap. The CDR3 region has the DNA TGCGCCAGCAGCTTGGTAGAAATTGGGAATGAGCAGTTCTTC. Amino acid sequence: CASSLVEIGNEQFF.

V usage is TRBV7-6 and J usage is TRBJ1-6; possibly TRBD1 for D (5 bases). Germline V gene lookup returns CDR1 SGHVS and CDR2 FNYEAQ. The CDR3 spans 19 residues. Trimming removed 2 bases from V and 6 bases from J, with 23 bases in between. The CDR3 bases are TGTGCCAGCAGCTTAAACACGGGGCAGGGTATGGGAACTAATTCACCCCTCCACTTT. Its protein product is CASSLNTGQGMGTNSPLHF.

There are a few counts of this clonotype. This chain joins TRBV19 and TRBJ1-6; tentative D call: TRBD1 (6 bases). This CDR3 region has 15 residues. Trimming pared 5 bases from V and 8 bases from J, leaving 16 bases between. The germline gives CDR1 LNHDA, CDR2 SQIVND (reference sequence). The CDR3 DNA sequence: TGTGCCAGTAGTGTGACAGGAGCAGCGGATTCACCCCTCCACTTT. Its protein product is CASSVTGAADSPLHF.

A few counts support this clonotype. The rearrangement joins TRBV20-1 to TRBJ1-5, with TRBD1 matching over 11 bases. This CDR3 has 15 residues. V lost 3 bases, J lost 4 bases, and 5 bases stayed unmatched. The germline V gene encodes CDR1 DFQATT and CDR2 SNEGSKA (reference sequence). CDR3: CSASVRDRGNQPQHF. The CDR3, as DNA: TGCAGTGCTAGCGTCCGGGACAGGGGGAATCAGCCCCAGCATTTT.